This T cell receptor beta chain originates from a study of cytomegalovirus exposure and HLA in healthy donors (dated by TCRdb to 2016 to 2017). As for the study more broadly: An earlier analysis of 587 of the donors reported around 280 Gb of sequence data and about 120 million unique TCR beta sequences obtained from around 190 million T cells. A later genetic analysis used genome-wide SNP genotypes for about three fifths of the 666 donors, treating that subset as a discovery cohort. A separate validation cohort of 90 to 150 different subjects was used in addition to the approximately 640-subject first cohort. Among under 450 genotyped donors of the cohort, an average of around 240,000 unique TCR beta nucleotide sequences were sequenced per donor, about a sixth of them non-productive. Every repertoire in the discovery cohort had been generated on one and the same sequencing platform. Alongside the repertoire data, information on donor age, sex, ethnicity and CMV serostatus was compiled. The study was designed to test whether signatures of past pathogen exposure could be identified by cataloging public T cell receptors. To study patterns of TCR occurrence, a later analysis re-analyzed previously published TCR beta repertoires from 666 donors and added high-resolution HLA genotyping. The study used immunosequencing to profile the T cell repertoires of 666 subjects and linked those repertoires to cytomegalovirus serostatus. Rather than using new phenotypic data, the later analysis identified candidate immune exposures from TCR beta sequences and from how often those sequences occurred across donors. To predict cytomegalovirus infection status, the study brought together high-throughput TCR immunosequencing, statistical association of individual TCRs with disease status, and machine learning. Roughly 5 DR-DQ haplotypes were handled as single units for association and clustering, since linkage in the cohort was strong. An early release that covered fewer than 800 HLA-typed donors contained around 330 gigabases of sequencing data and tens of millions of unique TCR sequences. Of the approximately 400 genotyped donors, roughly 85% fell in the genetic ancestry cluster associated with self-reported Caucasian donors. Typing coverage differed by locus: A, B, C, DRB1 and DQB1 were typed in roughly 629-630 donors, DQA1 in approximately 520, DPA1 in around 600, and DPB1 in around 490. Class I and class II HLA loci were covered by the typing at four-digit resolution. An earlier analysis of fewer than 750 of the donors used high-throughput TCR beta sequencing to judge whether each TCR beta V gene segment behaved as functional or pseudogenic.

The cohort consisted of 670 or so healthy bone marrow donors. At the time of sampling, all cohort members were nominally healthy, though unrecorded immune exposures were likely present. The donor was CMV seropositive and was included in the group of 289 seropositive cohort members. A peripheral blood sample was collected from each donor, and TCR beta sequencing was performed on peripheral blood mononuclear cells. The Qiagen DNeasy Blood Extraction Kit was used to extract genomic DNA from the blood cell samples. Receptors were amplified or captured by the immunoSEQ multiplex PCR assay. A mixture of 60 forward primers for TCR Vbeta segments and 13 reverse primers for TCR Jbeta segments was used in the multiplex PCR. A multiplex PCR assay on genomic DNA amplified the CDR3 region of rearranged TCR beta genes. The amplified TCR beta libraries were sequenced on the Illumina HiSeq System as 87-base-pair reads. The study's processing was this. A later analysis tallied roughly 80 million unique TCR beta chains across the 700 or so repertoires, and approximately 11 million of those chains were shared by two or more donors. Raw reads were error-corrected and collapsed into unique sequences by a nearest-neighbor algorithm in which closely related sequences were merged to remove PCR and sequencing errors. V, D and J gene segments were assigned by aligning CDR3 sequences to IMGT reference sequences. For a sequence to be retained, at least a six-nucleotide match to both a V gene segment and a J gene segment was required. Rearrangements were called productive when the CDR3 lacked stop codons and stayed in frame with V and J; all others were non-productive. CDR3 was defined by IMGT convention, running from the second conserved V-encoded cysteine to the conserved J-encoded phenylalanine. In an earlier analysis of around 540 of the donors, sequences lacking an unambiguous match to a single V gene segment were excluded. In an earlier analysis of more than 500 of the donors, a V segment was called functional when productive rearrangements were above 56.7%, and segregating when the standard deviation between donors exceeded 5%. A statistical classification framework was developed to diagnose cytomegalovirus status using the catalog of TCR beta chain sequences. V and J gene assignment, in a later analysis, came from comparing TCR nucleotide sequences with IMGT/GENE-DB human TR gene sequences. The TCRdist pipeline was used in a later analysis to assign CDR3 sequences and most-parsimonious VDJ recombination scenarios. In a later analysis, each TCR beta chain was defined by its CDR3 amino acid sequence together with its V-gene family, and reads without a unique V-gene family were excluded. A later analysis removed nearly 600 highly shared, low-generation-probability nucleotide sequences to deal with suspected cross-contamination and a sequencing artifact. In a later analysis, a clonal expansion index was calculated for each public chain from normalized within-repertoire ranks of inferred template counts. A later analysis computed generation probabilities with a VDJ recombination model fitted to out-of-frame rearrangements, and checked the results against IGoR. In a later analysis, hypergeometric tests were used to score TCR-TCR, TCR-HLA and TCR-CMV co-occurrence, with a repertoire-size bias correction applied to TCR pairs. In a later analysis, false discovery rates were estimated by permuting HLA or CMV assignments 20 times. In a later analysis, co-occurring TCRs were grouped using DBSCAN, and TCRdist sequence similarity was added for clustering within HLA-allele-positive subsets. Repertoires with fewer than 30,000 or more than 120,000 public chains, plus five repertoires with anomalous nucleotide sharing, were excluded from co-occurrence clustering. The table was pulled from immuneACCESS by TCRdb, which kept in-frame rearrangements only. Such tables lose some clones; where checked, under half of the loss comes from unresolved V genes, and the rest has no known cause. The V and J calls and clone size are taken from that table; D and trimming were inferred from the DNA. Across this sample there are 150,000 to 200,000 clones, with about three quarters seen only once. Around 2.8% of the sample lies in the top ten.

The CDR3 spans 18 residues, from the cysteine through the phenylalanine. Here the CDR3 DNA is all that survives: 54 bases in frame from base 1. Turning to this clone: Its target antigen remains unknown. No clone much larger than this one lies a single base away; base qualities are absent.

Points the paper makes about the study in general: Because counts were too low, about 18 rarely observed V segments, including chromosome 9 orphons, were excluded from the earlier analysis of around 590 of the donors. In a later analysis, more than 15,000 TCR beta sequences were associated with specific HLA alleles at a false discovery rate of 0.05. The study gave a list of about 170 TCR beta chains associated with cytomegalovirus. A few of the identified cytomegalovirus-associated TCR beta chains were confirmed in vitro to be specific for cytomegalovirus antigens. Compared with equally common non-associated chains, HLA-associated TCR beta chains in a later analysis were more clonally expanded and had lower generation probabilities. When HLA alleles, especially DR and DQ, strongly co-occurred, TCR associations were difficult to assign to individual alleles. An earlier analysis of approximately 500 of the donors showed that most TCR beta V segments appeared in productive rearrangements either about 87% or about 30% of the time, which broadly matched IMGT annotations. CMV serostatus was the only immune exposure information available for the cohort. Across donors, most TCR sequences were observed very rarely, whereas some public TCRs were present in many individuals. A further reported finding was that TCR beta sequences accurately predicted the HLA-A and HLA-B alleles for most subjects in the first cohort. According to a later analysis, parvovirus B19, influenza, CMV and Epstein-Barr virus appeared linked to several top co-occurrence clusters. Because the 87-base-pair reads could not distinguish some IMGT-functional V segments, including TRBV6-2 and TRBV6-3, those segments were excluded. An association between a missense DCLRE1C variant and V-gene and J-gene trimming of TCR beta chains was found in a later genetic analysis and replicated in an independent cohort. The classifier was reported to diagnose cytomegalovirus status with high specificity and sensitivity in both the original and validation cohorts. In a later analysis, the rate of TCR association differed among HLA loci, with DRB1 alleles having the most associated TCRs and HLA-C alleles having the fewest. A group of highly shared sequence variants was considered likely to be a technical artifact of the sequencing pipeline. Because HLA typing was unavailable for some donors at each locus, only the typed subset was used in association tests. The presence/absence analyses assumed that sequencing depth was roughly uniform across donors, and that assumption may not be true. The authors suggested that the approach could potentially be extended to other disease states and immunological phenotypes. A later analysis found that most CMV-associated TCR beta chains appeared HLA-restricted, with HLA associations seemingly driven largely by CMV exposure. Linkage disequilibrium might explain the correlated functional status among segregating V segments, but an unknown experimental factor could not be ruled out. This cohort had only TCR beta chains sequenced, and the lack of alpha or paired-chain data limited which features could be detected. Compared with the approximately 710-donor mean, donors in an Asian-associated ancestry cluster had fewer N-insertions in productive TCRs, according to a later genetic analysis.

The sample comprised PBMCs. This clonotype was obtained from a woman in her thirties or forties in good health and CMV-seropositive. The chain couples TRBV21-1 to TRBJ2-2; TRBD1 was called by the table and not checked on the DNA. TRBV21-1 is a listed pseudogene. The DNA sequence reads TGTGCCAGCAGCAAAGTCCGGAAGACAGGGACGAACACCGGGGAGCTGTTTTTT. Translated, it reads CASSKVRKTGTNTGELFF.